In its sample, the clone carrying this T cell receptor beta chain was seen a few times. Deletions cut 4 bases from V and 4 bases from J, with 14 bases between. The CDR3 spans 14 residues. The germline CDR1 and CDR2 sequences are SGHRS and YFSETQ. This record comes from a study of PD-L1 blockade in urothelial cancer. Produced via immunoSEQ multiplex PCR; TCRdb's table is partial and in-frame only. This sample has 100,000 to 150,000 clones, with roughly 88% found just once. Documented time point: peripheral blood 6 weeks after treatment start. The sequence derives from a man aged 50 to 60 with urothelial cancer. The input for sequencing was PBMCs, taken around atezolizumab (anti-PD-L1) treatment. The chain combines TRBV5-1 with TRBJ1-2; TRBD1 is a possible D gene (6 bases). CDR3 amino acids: CASSVPQGSYGYTF. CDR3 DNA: TGCGCCAGCAGCGTCCCCCAGGGGTCCTATGGCTACACCTTC.